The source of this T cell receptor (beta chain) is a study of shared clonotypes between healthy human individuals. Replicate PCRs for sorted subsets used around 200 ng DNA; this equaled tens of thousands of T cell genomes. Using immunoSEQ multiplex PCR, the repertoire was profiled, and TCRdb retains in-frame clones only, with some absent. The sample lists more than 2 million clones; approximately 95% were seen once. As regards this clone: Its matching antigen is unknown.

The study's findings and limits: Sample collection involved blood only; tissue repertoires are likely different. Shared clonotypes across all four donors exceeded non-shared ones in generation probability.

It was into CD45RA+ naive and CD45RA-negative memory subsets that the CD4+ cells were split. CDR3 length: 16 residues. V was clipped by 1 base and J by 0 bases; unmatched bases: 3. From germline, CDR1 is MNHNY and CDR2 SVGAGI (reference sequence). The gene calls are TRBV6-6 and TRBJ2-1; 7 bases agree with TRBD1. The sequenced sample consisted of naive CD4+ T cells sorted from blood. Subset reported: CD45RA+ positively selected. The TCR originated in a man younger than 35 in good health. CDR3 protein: CASSYYPGGSYNEQFF. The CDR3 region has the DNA TGTGCCAGCAGTTACTACCCAGGGGGCTCCTACAATGAGCAGTTCTTC.